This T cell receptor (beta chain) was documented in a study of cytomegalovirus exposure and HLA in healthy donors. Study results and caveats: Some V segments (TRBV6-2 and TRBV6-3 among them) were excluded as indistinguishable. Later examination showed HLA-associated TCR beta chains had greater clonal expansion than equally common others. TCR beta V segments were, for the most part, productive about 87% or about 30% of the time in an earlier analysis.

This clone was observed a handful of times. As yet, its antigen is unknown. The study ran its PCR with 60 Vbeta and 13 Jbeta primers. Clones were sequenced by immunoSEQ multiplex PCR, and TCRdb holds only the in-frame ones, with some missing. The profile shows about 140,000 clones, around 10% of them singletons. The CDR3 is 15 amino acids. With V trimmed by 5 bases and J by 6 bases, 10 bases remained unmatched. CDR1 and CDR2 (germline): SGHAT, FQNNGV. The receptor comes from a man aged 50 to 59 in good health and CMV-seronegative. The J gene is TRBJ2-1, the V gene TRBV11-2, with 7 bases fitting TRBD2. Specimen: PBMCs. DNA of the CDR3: TGTGCCAGCAGCCTACGACTAGCCGGGGCCAATGAGCAGTTCTTC. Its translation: CASSLRLAGANEQFF.